Following are 28 T cell receptor beta chains from one sample sequenced in a study of OX40 agonist ivuxolimab in advanced cancers. Here immunoSEQ multiplex PCR was the method, and the copy in TCRdb shows in-frame clones only, minus some. The sample records 86,000 or so clones, 85% to 95% being singletons. Sequencing used CD4+ or CD8+ T cells sorted from blood, obtained in a trial of the OX40 agonist ivuxolimab. The origin of the receptors is an adult with an advanced solid tumor such as melanoma, head and neck, liver or kidney cancer.

The chain couples TRBV5-4 to TRBJ2-7; 9 bases are a match to TRBD1. Germline lookup yields CDR1 SGHNT and CDR2 YYREEE (reference sequence). The CDR3 runs 15 residues. The J segment lost 2 bases and the V segment lost 0 bases, leaving 3 bases of the junction unmatched. Written as DNA, the CDR3 is TGTGCCAGCAGCTTGGACGGGACAGGGACCTACGAGCAGTACTTC. Protein: CASSLDGTGTYEQYF.

V and J are TRBV5-4 and TRBJ1-1; 10 positions agree with TRBD1. Germline V gives CDR1 SGHNT, CDR2 YYREEE (reference sequence). V shed 4 bases, J shed 4 bases, and the junction held 1 base outside the gene matches. The CDR3 is 13 residues long. CDR3 DNA sequence: TGTGCCAGCAGCCGGACAGGGGGCACTGAAGCTTTCTTT. Translated: CASSRTGGTEAFF.

The chain joins TRBV28 to TRBJ1-1; no clear D. The CDR3 totals 16 residues. V was trimmed by 8 bases and J by 0 bases, leaving 19 bases between them. CDR1 MDHEN and CDR2 SYDVKM come from the germline V gene. The chain's CDR3 is CASFPLGSSMNTEAFF. The CDR3 DNA reads as TGTGCCAGCTTCCCCCTGGGCAGCTCCATGAACACTGAAGCTTTCTTT.

In this sample, this clone turned up once. The CDR3, as DNA: TGTGCCAGCAGCTTAAGGGGGAACACCGGGGAGCTGTTTTTT. Translating gives CASSLRGNTGELFF. The chain uses TRBV7-8 and TRBJ2-2; D possibly corresponds to TRBD1 (5 bases). This CDR3 has 14 amino acids. V was cut by 2 bases and J by 1 base, with 5 bases left in between. Germline lookup yields CDR1 SGHVS and CDR2 FQNEAQ.

In its sample, this clone was seen once. The V and J genes are TRBV6-1 and TRBJ1-1; D may be TRBD1 (6 bases). The CDR3 loop spans 18 amino acids. Germline assignment: CDR1 MNHNS and CDR2 SASEGT. Trimming stripped 1 base from V and 1 base from J, with 19 bases between. As DNA, the CDR3 is TGTGCCAGCAGTGAAGGTCGGGGAGCCACGGGGGCGAACACTGAAGCTTTCTTT. Translated, it gives CASSEGRGATGANTEAFF.

The V gene is TRBV10-3, the J gene TRBJ1-2; 7 bases align to TRBD1. The CDR3 runs 14 residues. J lost 5 bases, V lost 3 bases, and 6 bases had no gene match. CDR1 is ENHRY and CDR2 is SYGVKD in the germline V gene. CDR3 in DNA: TGTGCCATCAGTGAAGGGACAGACGTTTATGGCTACACCTTC. The encoded protein is CAISEGTDVYGYTF.

The V gene is TRBV6-1, the J gene TRBJ2-7; tentative D call: TRBD1 (5 bases). Trimming removed 4 bases at V and 2 bases at J, with 12 bases between. In germline, CDR1 is MNHNS, CDR2 SASEGT. This CDR3 has 14 residues. The CDR3 protein is CASSGAGSAYEQYF. In DNA form, the CDR3 reads TGTGCCAGCAGTGGGGCAGGGTCCGCCTACGAGCAGTACTTC.

The genes are TRBV5-4 and TRBJ1-1; D is ambiguous. The CDR3 is 15 residues long. Germline assignment: CDR1 SGHNT and CDR2 YYREEE (reference sequence). Trimming stripped 4 bases from V and 8 bases from J, with 21 bases between. The CDR3 DNA reads as TGTGCCAGCAGCACCTCACCTGGCAGTCGTATCGAAGCTTTCTTT. This translates into CASSTSPGSRIEAFF.

A word on this clone: The germline gene is not matched at one end of the junction; a read error may be the cause. This chain joins TRBV7-7 and TRBJ2-1; D not certain. The CDR3 has 14 amino acids. The germline V gene encodes CDR1 SSHAT and CDR2 FNYEAQ (reference sequence). Here the CDR3 reads CASSPSGPSREQFF. The CDR3 DNA is TGTGCTAGCAGCCCTTCGGGCCCCTCGAGGGAGCAGTTCTTC.

The chain joins TRBV18 to TRBJ1-1; 7 bases are shared with TRBD1. The germline V gene encodes CDR1 KGHSH and CDR2 LQKENI. J lost 1 base, V lost 6 bases, and 5 bases had no gene match. The CDR3 length is 14 residues. The CDR3 DNA follows: TGTGCCAGCTCTCGGGACAGCCAGAACACTGAAGCTTTCTTT. This codes for CASSRDSQNTEAFF.

This chain links TRBV7-2 with TRBJ1-2; D is unresolved. V lost 5 bases, J lost 2 bases, and 9 bases lay in between. Germline assignment: CDR1 SGHTA and CDR2 FQGNSA. The CDR3 spans 13 residues. The CDR3 loop reads CASSGLLNYGYTF. As DNA, the CDR3 is TGTGCCAGCAGCGGCTTGCTAAACTATGGCTACACCTTC.

The J gene is TRBJ2-2, the V gene TRBV11-3, with 9 bases matching TRBD1. The CDR3 has 20 amino acids. The J segment lost 1 base and the V segment lost 1 base, leaving 13 bases of the junction unmatched. Germline CDR1 SGHNT, CDR2 YENEEA. The CDR3 protein is CASSLGREYRGPGNTGELFF. The CDR3 DNA is TGTGCCAGCAGCTTAGGACGGGAATACAGGGGGCCCGGGAACACCGGGGAGCTGTTTTTT.

This clone was recorded once. This chain uses TRBV11-2 with TRBJ1-1; 7 bases are a match to TRBD1. Germline V CDR1 and CDR2: SGHAT, FQNNGV. V dropped 7 bases and J dropped 0; count of bases not matched to a gene: 11. The CDR3 covers 16 residues. CDR3 protein: CASKPLQGTMNTEAFF. DNA for the CDR3: TGTGCCAGCAAACCCTTACAGGGGACTATGAACACTGAAGCTTTCTTT.

This chain joins TRBV7-2 and TRBJ1-6, with TRBD1 matching over 8 bases. The CDR3 spans 15 residues. Trimming at V came to 5 bases and at J to 8 bases, leaving 8 bases not matched to a gene. Germline V lookup: CDR1 SGHTA, CDR2 FQGNSA. In nucleotides, the CDR3 is TGTGCCAGCAGCCCAGGTACAGGGGGGGATTCACCCCTCCACTTT. Translated, it gives CASSPGTGGDSPLHF.

The rearrangement joins TRBV6-1 to TRBJ1-5; possible D gene TRBD1, 5 bases. V shed 4 bases and J shed 7 bases, with 11 bases lying between them. The CDR3 extends over 13 amino acids. The germline gives CDR1 MNHNS, CDR2 SASEGT. CDR3 in DNA: TGTGCCAGCAGTGGGGGGGTCAACCAGCCCCAGCATTTT. This translates into CASSGGVNQPQHF.

V is TRBV19 and J is TRBJ1-3; D remains unclear. V lost 5 bases to trimming and J lost 4 bases, with 6 bases between them. The CDR3 contains 12 residues. Germline V lookup: CDR1 LNHDA, CDR2 SQIVND (reference sequence). Here the CDR3 DNA reads TGTGCCAGTAGTGCCCCCGGAAACACCATATATTTT. Translation: CASSAPGNTIYF.

The CDR3 loop reads CASRGVENSPLHF. CDR3 bases: TGTGCCAGCAGGGGGGTAGAGAATTCACCCCTCCACTTT. The chain is built from TRBV2 and TRBJ1-6; a weak D match, TRBD1 (5 bases). V gave up 6 bases and J gave up 7 bases, with 10 bases separating them. This CDR3 is 13 amino acids long. Germline V gene sequence: CDR1 SNHLY, CDR2 FYNNEI.

The rearrangement joins TRBV5-4 to TRBJ1-1; TRBD1 matches at 8 bases. The CDR3 has 15 amino acids. The germline gives CDR1 SGHNT, CDR2 YYREEE (reference sequence). V lost 5 bases and J lost 0; bases outside the gene matches: 6. Here the CDR3 reads CASSSGTGLNTEAFF. The CDR3 nucleotides read TGTGCCAGCAGTTCCGGGACAGGCCTGAACACTGAAGCTTTCTTT.

This chain uses TRBV5-1 with TRBJ1-2; tentatively, D is TRBD1 (6 bases). The ends were cut back, 4 bases at V and 8 bases at J, with 15 bases in the middle. CDR1 and CDR2 (germline): SGHRS, YFSETQ. This CDR3 contains 13 residues. The CDR3 is CASSLNRVSGYTF. CDR3 nucleotide sequence: TGCGCCAGCAGCCTAAACAGGGTATCGGGCTACACCTTC.

This rearrangement joins TRBV28 to TRBJ2-5; 7 nucleotides agree with TRBD1. Germline lookup yields CDR1 MDHEN and CDR2 SYDVKM. This CDR3 has 16 amino acids. J was trimmed by 2 bases and V by 5 bases; bases with no gene match: 11. CDR3 loop: CASSPLLGTEQETQYF. The CDR3 DNA reads TGTGCCAGCAGTCCTCTCCTCGGGACAGAACAAGAGACCCAGTACTTC. The full variable domain, in which reference TRBV28 and TRBJ2-5 provide the parts outside the CDR3, is DVKVTQSSRYLVKRTGEKVFLECVQDMDHENMFWYRQDPGLGLRLIYFSYDVKMKEKGDIPEGYSVSREKKERFSLILESASTNQTSMYLCASSPLLGTEQETQYFGPGTRLLVL.

The chain combines TRBV7-9 with TRBJ2-7, with D tentatively TRBD2 (6 bases). V dropped 5 bases and J dropped 1 base, with 15 bases sitting between them. Germline CDR1 SEHNR, CDR2 FQNEAQ (reference sequence). The CDR3 spans 15 residues. CDR3 DNA sequence: TGTGCCAGCAGCCCTATGGGAGGCAGTTCCTACGAGCAGTACTTC. Encoded protein: CASSPMGGSSYEQYF.

The J gene is TRBJ1-6, the V gene TRBV5-5, with unresolved D. With 4 bases removed from V and 0 bases from J, the gap between germline ends came to 17 bases. Germline V gives CDR1 SGHKS, CDR2 YYEKEE (reference sequence). This CDR3 is built from 18 residues. The CDR3 DNA reads as TGTGCCAGCAGCCACCCGCCGACGGCGAGCTCCTATAATTCACCCCTCCACTTT. This sequence encodes CASSHPPTASSYNSPLHF.

The rearrangement joins TRBV5-6 to TRBJ2-1; 7 nucleotides align to TRBD2. The germline CDR1 and CDR2 sequences are SGHDT and YYEEEE. CDR3 length: 12 amino acids. J gave up 15 bases and V 1 base, and 7 bases lay outside the gene matches. The CDR3 here is CASSLTAGDGFF. The CDR3, as DNA: TGTGCCAGCAGCTTGACCGCGGGGGACGGGTTCTTC.

This rearrangement joins TRBV10-3 to TRBJ2-5; weak D call: TRBD1 (6 bases). The CDR3 length is 13 residues. Germline V CDR1 and CDR2: ENHRY, SYGVKD. V gave up 10 bases and J gave up 5 bases, with 17 bases separating them. CDR3 protein: CATKQGRMETQYF. The CDR3 DNA is TGTGCCACAAAACAGGGCCGAATGGAGACCCAGTACTTC.

A single count supports this clone. The chain recombines TRBV4-1 with TRBJ1-2, with D tentatively TRBD1 (5 bases). V was pared by 3 bases and J by 7 bases, with 21 bases between. Germline V CDR1 and CDR2: MGHRA, YSYEKL. CDR3 length: 16 amino acids. CDR3 residues: CASSQGGTSSRFGYTF. DNA for the CDR3: TGCGCCAGCAGCCAGGGGGGGACTTCTTCTCGGTTTGGCTACACCTTC.

The chain links TRBV7-8 to TRBJ2-2; D is unclear. With 1 base removed from V and 7 bases from J, the gap between germline ends came to 13 bases. CDR1 is SGHVS, CDR2 FQNEAQ, per germline. This CDR3 has 15 residues. The CDR3 coding sequence is TGTGCCAGCAGCTTAGGGGCCGTAGGTTACGGGGAGCTGTTTTTT. Its protein product is CASSLGAVGYGELFF.

This clone was recorded only once. The V and J genes are TRBV11-3 and TRBJ2-2, with 10 bases lining up with TRBD2. V trimming: 5 bases; J trimming: 4 bases; junction bases outside the gene matches: 7. The CDR3 spans 16 residues. Per the germline V gene, CDR1 is SGHNT and CDR2 is YENEEA. The CDR3 here is CASSPEAGGPTGELFF. The CDR3, as DNA: TGTGCCAGCAGCCCGGAAGCGGGGGGGCCCACCGGGGAGCTGTTTTTT. Complete variable domain (other parts from reference TRBV11-3 and TRBJ2-2): EAGVVQSPRYKIIEKKQPVAFWCNPISGHNTLYWYLQNLGQGPELLIRYENEEAVDDSQLPKDRFSAERLKGVDSTLKIQPAELGDSAVYLCASSPEAGGPTGELFFGEGSRLTVL.

The chain employs TRBV5-1 and TRBJ2-1, with 16 bases aligning to TRBD2. The CDR3 covers 17 residues. Germline CDR1 SGHRS, CDR2 YFSETQ. V lost 3 bases, J lost 5 bases, and 5 bases stayed unmatched. CDR3 nucleotide sequence: TGCGCCAGCAGCTGGGGACTAGCGGGGGGGCTAAACAATGAGCAGTTCTTC. This translates into CASSWGLAGGLNNEQFF.